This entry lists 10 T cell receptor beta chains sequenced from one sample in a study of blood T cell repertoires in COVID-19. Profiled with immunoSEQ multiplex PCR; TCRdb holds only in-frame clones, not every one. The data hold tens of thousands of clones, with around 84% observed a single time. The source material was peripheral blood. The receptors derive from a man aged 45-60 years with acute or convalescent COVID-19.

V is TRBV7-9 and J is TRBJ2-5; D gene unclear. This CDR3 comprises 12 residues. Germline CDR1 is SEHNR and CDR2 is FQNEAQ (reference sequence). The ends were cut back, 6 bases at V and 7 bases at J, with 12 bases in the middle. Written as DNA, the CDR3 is TGTGCCAGCAGTCCCCTCGTGTGGACCCAGTACTTC. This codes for CASSPLVWTQYF.

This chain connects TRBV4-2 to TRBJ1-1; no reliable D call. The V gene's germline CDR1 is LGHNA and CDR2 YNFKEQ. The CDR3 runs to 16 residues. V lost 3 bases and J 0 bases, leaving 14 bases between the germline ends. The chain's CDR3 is CASSHLEGRMNTEAFF. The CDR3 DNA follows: TGTGCCAGCAGCCATCTCGAGGGAAGGATGAACACTGAAGCTTTCTTT.

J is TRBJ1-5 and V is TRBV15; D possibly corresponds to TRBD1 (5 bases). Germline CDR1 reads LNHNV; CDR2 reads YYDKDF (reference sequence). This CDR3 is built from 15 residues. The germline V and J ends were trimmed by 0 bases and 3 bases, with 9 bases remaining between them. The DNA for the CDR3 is TGTGCCACCAGCAGAGACAGGGTCTCCAATCAGCCCCAGCATTTT. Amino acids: CATSRDRVSNQPQHF.

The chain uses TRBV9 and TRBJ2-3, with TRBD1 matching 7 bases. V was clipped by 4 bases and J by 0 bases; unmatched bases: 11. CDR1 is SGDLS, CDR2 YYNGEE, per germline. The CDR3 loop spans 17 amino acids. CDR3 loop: CASSTLRQGPSTDTQYF. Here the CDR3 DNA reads TGTGCCAGCAGCACCCTGAGACAGGGCCCAAGCACAGATACGCAGTATTTT.

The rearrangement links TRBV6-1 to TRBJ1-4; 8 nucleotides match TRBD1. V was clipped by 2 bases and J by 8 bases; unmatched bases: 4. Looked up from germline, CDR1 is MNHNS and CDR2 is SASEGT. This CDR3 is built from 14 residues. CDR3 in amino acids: CASSERQGAEKLFF. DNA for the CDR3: TGTGCCAGCAGTGAACGGCAGGGGGCGGAAAAACTGTTTTTT.

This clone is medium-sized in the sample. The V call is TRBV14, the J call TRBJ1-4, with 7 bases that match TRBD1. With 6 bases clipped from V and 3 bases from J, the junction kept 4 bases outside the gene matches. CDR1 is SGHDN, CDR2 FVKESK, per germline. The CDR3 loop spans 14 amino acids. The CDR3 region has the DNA TGTGCCAGCAGACAGACAGGGTCTAATGAAAAACTGTTTTTT. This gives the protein CASRQTGSNEKLFF.

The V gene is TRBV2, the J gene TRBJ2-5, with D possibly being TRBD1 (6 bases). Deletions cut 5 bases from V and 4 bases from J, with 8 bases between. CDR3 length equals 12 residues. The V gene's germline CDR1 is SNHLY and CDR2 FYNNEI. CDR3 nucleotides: TGTGCCAGCAGTACAGGGAGAGAGACCCAGTACTTC. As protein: CASSTGRETQYF. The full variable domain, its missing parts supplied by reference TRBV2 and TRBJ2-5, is EPEVTQTPSHQVTQMGQEVILRCVPISNHLYFYWYRQILGQKVEFLVSFYNNEISEKSEIFDDQFSVERPDGSNFTLKIRSTKLEDSAMYFCASSTGRETQYFGPGTRLLVL.

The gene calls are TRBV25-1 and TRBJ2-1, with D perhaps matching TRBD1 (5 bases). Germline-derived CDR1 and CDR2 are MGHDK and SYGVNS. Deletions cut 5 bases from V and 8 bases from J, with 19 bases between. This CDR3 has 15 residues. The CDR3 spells CASSPSKGLRDEQFF. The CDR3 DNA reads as TGTGCCAGCAGTCCATCAAAGGGTCTCAGGGATGAGCAGTTCTTC.

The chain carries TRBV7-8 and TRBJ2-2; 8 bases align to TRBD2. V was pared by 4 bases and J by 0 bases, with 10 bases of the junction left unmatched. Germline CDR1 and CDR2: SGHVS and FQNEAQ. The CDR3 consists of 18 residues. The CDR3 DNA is TGTGCCAGCAGCTCACAGACGGGAGGGTTTACGAACACCGGGGAGCTGTTTTTT. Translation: CASSSQTGGFTNTGELFF.

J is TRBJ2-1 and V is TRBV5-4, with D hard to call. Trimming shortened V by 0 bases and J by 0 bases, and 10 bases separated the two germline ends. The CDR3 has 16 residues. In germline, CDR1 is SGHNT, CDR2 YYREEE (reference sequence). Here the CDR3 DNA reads TGTGCCAGCAGCTTGGGCCAGCCTAGCTCCTACAATGAGCAGTTCTTC. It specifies CASSLGQPSSYNEQFF. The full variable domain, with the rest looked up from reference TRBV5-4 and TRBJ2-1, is ETGVTQSPTHLIKTRGQQVTLRCSSQSGHNTVSWYQQALGQGPQFIFQYYREEENGRGNFPPRFSGLQFPNYSSELNVNALELDDSALYLCASSLGQPSSYNEQFFGPGTRLTVL.